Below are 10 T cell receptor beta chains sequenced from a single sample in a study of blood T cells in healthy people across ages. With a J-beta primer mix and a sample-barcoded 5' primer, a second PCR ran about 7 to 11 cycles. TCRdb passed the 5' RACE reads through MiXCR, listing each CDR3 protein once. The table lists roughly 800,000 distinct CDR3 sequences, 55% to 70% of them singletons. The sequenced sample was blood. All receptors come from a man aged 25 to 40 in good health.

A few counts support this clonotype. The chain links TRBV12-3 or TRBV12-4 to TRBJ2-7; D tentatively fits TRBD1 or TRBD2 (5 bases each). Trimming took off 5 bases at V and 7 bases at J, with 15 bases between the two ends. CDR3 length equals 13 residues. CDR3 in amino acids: CASSPGPFLEQYF. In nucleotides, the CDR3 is TGTGCCAGCAGTCCGGGACCCTTCTTAGAGCAGTACTTC.

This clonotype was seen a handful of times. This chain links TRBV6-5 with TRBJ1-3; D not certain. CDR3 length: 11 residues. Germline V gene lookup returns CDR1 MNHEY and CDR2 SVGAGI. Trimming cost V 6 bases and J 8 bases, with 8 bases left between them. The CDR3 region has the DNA TGTGCCAGCAGAACGGGATACACCATATATTTT. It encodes CASRTGYTIYF.

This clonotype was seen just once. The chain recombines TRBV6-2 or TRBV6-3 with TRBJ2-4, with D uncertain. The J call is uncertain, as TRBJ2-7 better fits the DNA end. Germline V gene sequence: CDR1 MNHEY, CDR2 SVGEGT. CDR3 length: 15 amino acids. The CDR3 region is CASSGYRVMTYEQYF. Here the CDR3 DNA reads TGTGCCAGCAGTGGATACCGGGTTATGACTTACGAGCAGTACTTC.

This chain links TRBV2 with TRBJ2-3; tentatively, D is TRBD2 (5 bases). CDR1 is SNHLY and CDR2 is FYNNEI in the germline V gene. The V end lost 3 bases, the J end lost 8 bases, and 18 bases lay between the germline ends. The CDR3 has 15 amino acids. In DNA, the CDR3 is TGTGCCAGCAGTGATGGGCGGGCCCCAGTGTCTACGCAGTATTTT. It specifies CASSDGRAPVSTQYF.

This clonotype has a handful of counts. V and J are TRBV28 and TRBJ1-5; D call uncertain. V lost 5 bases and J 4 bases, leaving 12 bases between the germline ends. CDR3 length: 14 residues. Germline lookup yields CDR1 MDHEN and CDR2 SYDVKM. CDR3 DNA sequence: TGTGCCAGCAGTCAAGGGTTTTCGAATCAGCCCCAGCATTTT. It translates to CASSQGFSNQPQHF.

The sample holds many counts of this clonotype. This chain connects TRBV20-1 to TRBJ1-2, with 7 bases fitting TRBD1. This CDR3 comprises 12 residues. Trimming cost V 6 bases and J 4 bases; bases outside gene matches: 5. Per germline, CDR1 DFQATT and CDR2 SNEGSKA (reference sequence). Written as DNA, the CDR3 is TGCAGTGCCCCGACAGGGTTCTATGGCTACACCTTC. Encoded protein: CSAPTGFYGYTF.

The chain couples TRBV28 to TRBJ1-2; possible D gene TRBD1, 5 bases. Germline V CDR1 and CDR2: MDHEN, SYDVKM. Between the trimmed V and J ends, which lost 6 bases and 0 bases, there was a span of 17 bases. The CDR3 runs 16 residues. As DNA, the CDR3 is TGTGCCAGCAGCGACCCACCGGGACGGACTAACTATGGCTACACCTTC. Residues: CASSDPPGRTNYGYTF.

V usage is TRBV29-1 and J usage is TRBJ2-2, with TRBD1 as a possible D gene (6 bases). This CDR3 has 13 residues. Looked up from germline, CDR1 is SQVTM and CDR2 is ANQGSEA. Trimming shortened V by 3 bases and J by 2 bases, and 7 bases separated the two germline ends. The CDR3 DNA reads TGCAGCGTTGACAGGGGCAACACCGGGGAGCTGTTTTTT. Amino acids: CSVDRGNTGELFF.

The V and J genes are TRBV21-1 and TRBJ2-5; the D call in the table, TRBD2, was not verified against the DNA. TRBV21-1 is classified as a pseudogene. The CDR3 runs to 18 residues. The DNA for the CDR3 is TGTGCCAGCAGCAAAGGGGGAATAGCGGGGGGGTACCAAGAGACCCAGTACTTC. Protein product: CASSKGGIAGGYQETQYF.

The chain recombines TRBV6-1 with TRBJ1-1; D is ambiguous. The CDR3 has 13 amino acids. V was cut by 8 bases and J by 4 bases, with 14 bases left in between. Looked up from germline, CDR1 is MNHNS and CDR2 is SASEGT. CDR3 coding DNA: TGTGCCAGCGGCCCGTCCGCGGGCACTGAAGCTTTCTTT. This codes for CASGPSAGTEAFF.